This entry lists 28 T cell receptor beta chains sequenced from one sample in a study of shared clonotypes between healthy human individuals. Here immunoSEQ multiplex PCR was the method, and the copy in TCRdb shows in-frame clones only, minus some. The table shows approximately 740,000 clones, with about 74% occurring only once. Sequences were obtained from memory CD4+ T cells sorted from blood. Indicated subset: CD45RA-negative fraction. The receptors stem from a woman younger than 45 in good health.

V is TRBV7-9 and J is TRBJ2-2; TRBD1 might be the D (6 bases). The germline V gene has CDR1 SEHNR and CDR2 FQNEAQ (reference sequence). V was cut by 5 bases and J by 2 bases, with 12 bases left in between. The CDR3 length is 15 residues. The CDR3 bases are TGTGCCAGCAGCGTTCCGGGACACAACACCGGGGAGCTGTTTTTT. This sequence encodes CASSVPGHNTGELFF.

The chain combines TRBV19 with TRBJ1-5; no clear D. CDR3 length: 13 residues. Trimming took 3 bases from V and 7 from J, leaving 10 bases between them. Germline V gene lookup returns CDR1 LNHDA and CDR2 SQIVND (reference sequence). CDR3 bases: TGTGCCAGTAGTATTATAGGCGGGCAGCCCCAGCATTTT. This encodes CASSIIGGQPQHF.

This clone was found a few times. The V gene is TRBV7-9, the J gene TRBJ2-1; D gene unclear. Germline V gene lookup returns CDR1 SEHNR and CDR2 FQNEAQ (reference sequence). This CDR3 spans 12 amino acids. V lost 3 bases and J lost 8, with 8 bases in between. The CDR3 spells CASSFLVDEQFF. The CDR3 bases are TGTGCCAGCAGCTTTTTGGTGGATGAGCAGTTCTTC.

This chain joins TRBV4-1 and TRBJ1-3; perhaps TRBD1 as D (5 bases). This CDR3 has 15 residues. The ends were cut back, 4 bases at V and 0 bases at J, with 10 bases in the middle. Per germline, CDR1 MGHRA and CDR2 YSYEKL. The CDR3 sequence: CASSPTAFSGNTIYF. The CDR3, as DNA: TGCGCCAGCAGCCCGACAGCATTCTCTGGAAACACCATATATTTT.

The sample holds one count of this clone. The chain recombines TRBV27 with TRBJ1-1; D remains ambiguous. Germline V gene sequence: CDR1 MNHEY, CDR2 SMNVEV (reference sequence). The CDR3 covers 14 residues. V was trimmed by 1 base and J by 1 base, leaving 7 bases between them. The CDR3 sequence is CASSLLGSNTEAFF. The DNA for the CDR3 is TGTGCCAGCAGTTTATTAGGATCGAACACTGAAGCTTTCTTT.

The chain has TRBV9 and TRBJ1-1, with a possible D match to TRBD1 (6 bases). CDR3 size: 14 residues. CDR1 SGDLS and CDR2 YYNGEE come from the germline V gene. With 3 bases removed from V and 1 base from J, the gap between germline ends came to 10 bases. The CDR3 DNA sequence: TGTGCCAGCAGCGCCCTACAGGGGAACACTGAAGCTTTCTTT. This encodes CASSALQGNTEAFF.

The J gene is TRBJ2-1, the V gene TRBV7-6; a weak D match, TRBD2 (5 bases). Germline V gene data show CDR1 as SGHVS and CDR2 as FNYEAQ. The CDR3 is made up of 15 amino acids. The ends were cut back, 5 bases at V and 0 bases at J, with 11 bases in the middle. The CDR3 reads CASSKDSSSYNEQFF. In DNA form, the CDR3 reads TGTGCCAGCAGCAAGGACTCGAGCTCCTACAATGAGCAGTTCTTC.

The chain links TRBV2 to TRBJ2-7; possibly TRBD1 for D (6 bases). CDR3 length equals 12 residues. Trimming pared 7 bases from V and 5 bases from J, leaving 12 bases between. Germline V gene data show CDR1 as SNHLY and CDR2 as FYNNEI. The CDR3 loop reads CASNRDENEQYF. The CDR3 nucleotides read TGTGCCAGCAACAGGGATGAAAACGAGCAGTACTTC.

The chain is built from TRBV19 and TRBJ1-1; D is possibly TRBD1 (5 bases). Germline CDR1 and CDR2: LNHDA and SQIVND (reference sequence). Trimming cost V 4 bases and J 1 base, with 13 bases left between them. This CDR3 has 15 amino acids. Here the CDR3 reads CASSTPGLTNTEAFF. The CDR3 DNA reads as TGTGCCAGTAGTACGCCGGGACTGACGAACACTGAAGCTTTCTTT.

About this clone itself: One base away lies a much larger clone, so this may be a sequencing read error. J is TRBJ1-5 and V is TRBV28; D might be TRBD1 (5 bases). This CDR3 is 12 amino acids long. Germline CDR1 and CDR2: MDHEN and SYDVKM. V lost 8 bases and J 2 bases, leaving 7 bases between the germline ends. The CDR3 spells CASQGGNQPQHF. The CDR3 nucleotides are TGTGCCAGCCAAGGGGGCAATCAGCCCCAGCATTTT.

The chain links TRBV10-1 to TRBJ1-1; no clear D gene. Trimming removed 7 bases at V and 4 bases at J, with 16 bases between. The CDR3 loop spans 14 amino acids. Germline V gene sequence: CDR1 WNHNN, CDR2 SYGVQD (reference sequence). In DNA, the CDR3 is TGCGCCAGCAAGAAGGAGGATGGAACCACTGAAGCTTTCTTT. Translating gives CASKKEDGTTEAFF.

CDR3 protein: CASNTMTSGIANIQYF. CDR3 DNA: TGTGCCAGCAATACCATGACTAGCGGGATCGCGAACATTCAGTACTTC. The chain recombines TRBV28 with TRBJ2-4, with 11 nucleotides matching TRBD2. Trimming at V came to 7 bases and at J to 7 bases, leaving 12 bases not matched to a gene. This CDR3 has 16 residues. Germline V gene lookup returns CDR1 MDHEN and CDR2 SYDVKM.

This clone was detected only once. J is TRBJ2-7 and V is TRBV5-1; TRBD1 agrees at 9 bases. The V segment lost 4 bases and the J segment 2 bases; nucleotides outside the gene matches: 7. The germline CDR1 and CDR2 sequences are SGHRS and YFSETQ. CDR3 length equals 15 residues. CDR3 DNA sequence: TGCGCCAGCAGCCGACCGGGACAGGGAACCTACGAGCAGTACTTC. Encoded protein: CASSRPGQGTYEQYF.

This clone was detected only a few times. The chain joins TRBV7-6 to TRBJ2-1; D is possibly TRBD2 (6 bases). Germline V gene data show CDR1 as SGHVS and CDR2 as FNYEAQ. CDR3 length: 16 amino acids. Trimming left V 1 base short and J 2 bases short, with 12 bases between. In DNA form, the CDR3 reads TGTGCCAGCAGCTTAGAGTCGGGAGACCCCTACAATGAGCAGTTCTTC. Protein: CASSLESGDPYNEQFF.

This chain uses TRBV7-2 with TRBJ2-3, with D uncertain. The CDR3 loop spans 15 amino acids. Per germline, CDR1 SGHTA and CDR2 FQGNSA. V lost 1 base and J lost 6, with 14 bases in between. In nucleotides, the CDR3 is TGTGCCAGCAGCTTAGAAGTCTATCCCGTGGATACGCAGTATTTT. This sequence encodes CASSLEVYPVDTQYF. Full variable domain (missing parts from reference TRBV7-2 and TRBJ2-3): GAGVSQSPSNKVTEKGKDVELRCDPISGHTALYWYRQSLGQGLEFLIYFQGNSAPDKSGLPSDRFSAERTGGSVSTLTIQRTQQEDSAVYLCASSLEVYPVDTQYFGPGTRLTVL.

This clone has a handful of counts. The sample contains more than one DNA sequence encoding this CDR3. The chain joins TRBV28 to TRBJ2-7, with unresolved D. The V gene lost 4 bases and the J gene lost 3 bases, with 4 bases spanning the gap. Germline V gene data show CDR1 as MDHEN and CDR2 as SYDVKM. CDR3 length: 11 amino acids. CDR3 nucleotides: TGTGCCAGCAGTTCCTTCTACGAGCAGTACTTC. Protein sequence: CASSSFYEQYF.

The table lists this clone with many counts. This sample also contains other DNA sequences that code for the same CDR3. The genes are TRBV5-4 and TRBJ2-7; 7 bases line up with TRBD1. Germline V gene data show CDR1 as SGHNT and CDR2 as YYREEE (reference sequence). CDR3 length: 13 amino acids. The V segment lost 2 bases and the J segment 1 base; nucleotides outside the gene matches: 0. CDR3 sequence (DNA): TGTGCCAGCAGCTTACAGGGGTCCTACGAGCAGTACTTC. This codes for CASSLQGSYEQYF. The variable domain in full, with the rest retrieved from reference TRBV5-4 and TRBJ2-7, is ETGVTQSPTHLIKTRGQQVTLRCSSQSGHNTVSWYQQALGQGPQFIFQYYREEENGRGNFPPRFSGLQFPNYSSELNVNALELDDSALYLCASSLQGSYEQYFGPGTRLTVT.

This sequence joins TRBV28 and TRBJ2-7, with D possibly matching TRBD1 (6 bases). Looked up from germline, CDR1 is MDHEN and CDR2 is SYDVKM. The length of the CDR3 is 14 residues. V dropped 8 bases and J dropped 3 bases, with 17 bases sitting between them. The chain's CDR3 is CASHNRYRDYEQYF. DNA for the CDR3: TGTGCCAGCCACAACCGGTACAGGGACTACGAGCAGTACTTC.

V and J are TRBV2 and TRBJ2-1; D unclear. From germline, CDR1 is SNHLY and CDR2 FYNNEI. The ends were cut back, 0 bases at V and 3 bases at J, with 9 bases in the middle. This CDR3 is built from 15 residues. DNA of the CDR3: TGTGCCAGCAGTGAAGCTCGGCTGGACTACAATGAGCAGTTCTTC. Translation: CASSEARLDYNEQFF. Full variable domain (outside the CDR3, taken from reference TRBV2 and TRBJ2-1): EPEVTQTPSHQVTQMGQEVILRCVPISNHLYFYWYRQILGQKVEFLVSFYNNEISEKSEIFDDQFSVERPDGSNFTLKIRSTKLEDSAMYFCASSEARLDYNEQFFGPGTRLTVL.

CDR3 loop: CASRSTDRDNSPLHF. CDR3 nucleotides: TGTGCCAGCAGATCCACGGACAGGGATAATTCACCCCTCCACTTT. V and J are TRBV28 and TRBJ1-6; 8 nucleotides align to TRBD1. CDR1 is MDHEN and CDR2 is SYDVKM in the germline V gene. J was trimmed by 5 bases and V by 6 bases; bases with no gene match: 6. The CDR3 length is 15 residues.

The V call is TRBV5-5, the J call TRBJ2-5; tentatively, D is TRBD1 (5 bases). V was shortened by 1 base and J by 2 bases, with 9 bases between the two germline ends. The germline V gene has CDR1 SGHKS and CDR2 YYEKEE (reference sequence). The CDR3 runs 14 residues. CDR3 amino acids: CASSLRGQQETQYF. CDR3 sequence (DNA): TGTGCCAGCAGCTTGCGAGGACAACAAGAGACCCAGTACTTC. The whole variable domain, remainder taken from reference TRBV5-5 and TRBJ2-5, is DAGVTQSPTHLIKTRGQQVTLRCSPISGHKSVSWYQQVLGQGPQFIFQYYEKEERGRGNFPDRFSARQFPNYSSELNVNALLLGDSALYLCASSLRGQQETQYFGPGTRLLVL.

This chain joins TRBV6-1 and TRBJ2-2; D tentatively reads TRBD1 or TRBD2 (6 bases each). The CDR3 length is 14 residues. CDR1 is MNHNS and CDR2 is SASEGT in the germline V gene. Trimming pared 6 bases from V and 5 bases from J, leaving 13 bases between. CDR3 sequence reads: CASREGHLTGELFF. The CDR3 bases are TGTGCCAGCAGGGAGGGACATTTAACCGGGGAGCTGTTTTTT.

About this clone itself: With a much larger clone just one base away, this may be a read error. The chain uses TRBV7-2 and TRBJ1-5; TRBD1 agrees at 7 bases. The CDR3 has 15 amino acids. J gave up 0 bases and V 5 bases, and 4 bases lay outside the gene matches. Per the germline V gene, CDR1 is SGHTA and CDR2 is FQGNSA. This chain's CDR3 is CASSQTGFSNQPQHF. In nucleotides, the CDR3 is TGTGCCAGCAGCCAGACAGGGTTTAGCAATCAGCCCCAGCATTTT.

The rearrangement joins TRBV7-9 to TRBJ2-6, with 7 bases that match TRBD1. J lost 0 bases, V lost 7 bases, and 12 bases had no gene match. CDR3 size: 18 residues. Germline loops: CDR1 SEHNR, CDR2 FQNEAQ (reference sequence). Here the CDR3 DNA reads TGTGCCAGCATCCGAACCAGGGGGTTGAACTCTGGGGCCAACGTCCTGACTTTC. The encoded protein is CASIRTRGLNSGANVLTF.

The rearrangement joins TRBV6-6 to TRBJ2-1; TRBD1 is a possible D gene (6 bases). The germline CDR1 and CDR2 sequences are MNHNY and SVGAGI (reference sequence). The V end lost 7 bases, the J end lost 2 bases, and 9 bases lay between the germline ends. CDR3 length: 13 residues. CDR3 region: CASKQGTYNEQFF. For the CDR3, the DNA is TGTGCCAGCAAACAGGGTACCTACAATGAGCAGTTCTTC.

V and J are TRBV25-1 and TRBJ2-5; D may be TRBD1 (7 bases). This CDR3 comprises 16 residues. V was shortened by 2 bases and J by 0 bases, with 13 bases between the two germline ends. CDR1 is MGHDK and CDR2 is SYGVNS in the germline V gene. Written as DNA, the CDR3 is TGTGCCAGCAGTGAACCGGGGGACAGCTACCAAGAGACCCAGTACTTC. Protein: CASSEPGDSYQETQYF.

The rearrangement uses TRBV30 and TRBJ2-1; the match to TRBD2 covers 10 bases. Germline V gives CDR1 GTSNPN, CDR2 SVGIG (reference sequence). The junction had 2 bases not matched to a gene; V was cut back by 4 bases and J by 2 bases. The CDR3 sequence is 14 residues long. CDR3 loop: CAWTSGRAYNEQFF. CDR3 coding DNA: TGTGCCTGGACAAGCGGGAGGGCCTACAATGAGCAGTTCTTC.

The rearrangement links TRBV28 to TRBJ1-5, with 8 bases matching TRBD1. CDR3 length: 17 residues. Trimming took 4 bases from V and 4 from J; bases not matched to a gene: 12. Germline V gives CDR1 MDHEN, CDR2 SYDVKM. As DNA, the CDR3 is TGTGCCAGCAGTTGGACAGGGCGCGGGCAGGGGAATCAGCCCCAGCATTTT. It is translated as CASSWTGRGQGNQPQHF.